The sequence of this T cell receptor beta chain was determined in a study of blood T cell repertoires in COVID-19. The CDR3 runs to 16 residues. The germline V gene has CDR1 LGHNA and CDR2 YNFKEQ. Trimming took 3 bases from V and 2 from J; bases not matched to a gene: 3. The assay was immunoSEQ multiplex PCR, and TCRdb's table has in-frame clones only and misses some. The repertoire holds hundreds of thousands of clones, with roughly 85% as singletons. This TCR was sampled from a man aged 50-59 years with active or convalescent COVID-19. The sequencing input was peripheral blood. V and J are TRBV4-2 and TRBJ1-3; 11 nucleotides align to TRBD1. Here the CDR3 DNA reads TGTGCCAGCAGCCAGCCGGGACAGGGGGCTGGAAACACCATATATTTT. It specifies CASSQPGQGAGNTIYF.